This TCR beta chain is from a study of T cell changes during pregnancy in multiple sclerosis. The data were produced by immunoSEQ multiplex PCR, yet TCRdb's version contains in-frame clones alone and is incomplete. The table records roughly 45,000 clones, 85% to 95% of them present only once. Trimming left V 1 base short and J 0 bases short, with 6 bases between. The CDR3 is 15 amino acids. Germline-derived CDR1 and CDR2 are MDHEN and SYDVKM. The clonotype was recovered from a female donor with multiple sclerosis, enrolled in a pregnancy study. V usage is TRBV28 and J usage is TRBJ2-2, with D maybe TRBD1 (5 bases). Sequences were derived from CD8+ T cells from peripheral blood mononuclear cells, sampled in the first trimester of pregnancy. This CDR3 is CASSLFRANTGELFF. Written as DNA, the CDR3 is TGTGCCAGCAGTTTATTCAGGGCGAACACCGGGGAGCTGTTTTTT.